This TCR beta chain came from a study of radiotherapy plus CTLA-4 blockade in lung cancer. For this clone: Its antigen is currently unknown.

V shed 3 bases, J shed 5 bases, and the junction held 5 bases outside the gene matches. The CDR3 is 14 amino acids. Germline-derived CDR1 and CDR2 are SGDLS and YYNGEE. The study's findings and limits: Alongside interferon-beta, early blood T cell clone dynamics were reportedly the best predictor of response.

The repertoire was sequenced with immunoSEQ multiplex PCR; TCRdb's copy has only in-frame clones and lacks some. The table lists more than 60,000 clones, approximately 76% of them singletons. The V and J genes are TRBV9 and TRBJ1-5, with 7 nucleotides matching TRBD1. This clonotype was sampled from a human donor with non-small cell lung cancer who had a complete response to radiotherapy plus ipilimumab. This sample comprised peripheral blood, obtained from a patient treated with radiotherapy plus ipilimumab. CDR3 nucleotides: TGTGCCAGCAGCGGCGGGGACAGAGATCAGCCCCAGCATTTT. Amino acids: CASSGGDRDQPQHF.